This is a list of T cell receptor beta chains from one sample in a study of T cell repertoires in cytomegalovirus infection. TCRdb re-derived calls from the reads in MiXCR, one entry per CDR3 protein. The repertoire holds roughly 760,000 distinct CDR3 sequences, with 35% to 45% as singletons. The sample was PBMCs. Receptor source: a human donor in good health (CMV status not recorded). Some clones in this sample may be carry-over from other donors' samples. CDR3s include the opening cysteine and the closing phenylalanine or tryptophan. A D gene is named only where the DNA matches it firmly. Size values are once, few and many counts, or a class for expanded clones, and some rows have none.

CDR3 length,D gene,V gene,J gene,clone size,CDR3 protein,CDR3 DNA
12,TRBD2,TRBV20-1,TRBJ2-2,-,CSARGLTGELFF,TGCAGTGCTAGGGGACTAACCGGGGAGCTGTTTTTT
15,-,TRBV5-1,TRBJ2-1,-,CASSLDESSYNEQFF,TGCGCCAGCAGCTTGGACGAGAGCTCCTACAATGAGCAGTTCTTC
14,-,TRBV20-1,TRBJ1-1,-,CSASSPGFITEAFF,TGCAGTGCCTCCAGCCCGGGGTTTATAACTGAAGCTTTCTTT
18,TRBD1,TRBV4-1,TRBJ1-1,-,CASSPYLRTGRMNTEAFF,TGCGCCAGCAGCCCGTACCTTAGGACAGGGCGAATGAACACTGAAGCTTTCTTT
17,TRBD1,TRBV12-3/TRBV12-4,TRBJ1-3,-,CASSFFVSDRRGNTIYF,TGTGCCAGCAGTTTTTTCGTCTCGGACAGGCGTGGAAACACCATATATTTT
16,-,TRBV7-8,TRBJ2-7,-,CASSLGGATGNYEQYF,TGTGCCAGCAGCTTAGGGGGGGCGACAGGGAACTACGAGCAGTACTTC
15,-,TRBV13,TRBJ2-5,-,CASSLLPGEQETQYF,TGTGCCAGCAGCTTACTTCCAGGGGAACAAGAGACCCAGTACTTC
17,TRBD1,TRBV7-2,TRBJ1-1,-,CASSLLWGQGAITEAFF,TGTGCCAGCAGCTTATTGTGGGGACAGGGGGCGATCACTGAAGCTTTCTTT
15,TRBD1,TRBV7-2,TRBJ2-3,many,CASSPTTGGTDTQYF,TGTGCCAGCAGCCCTACTACAGGGGGCACAGATACGCAGTATTTT
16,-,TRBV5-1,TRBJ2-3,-,CASRLDAGLRTDTQYF,TGCGCCAGCCGCTTAGATGCGGGACTTCGCACAGATACGCAGTATTTT
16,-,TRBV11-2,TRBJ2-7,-,CSSSSKDKNKASEQYF,TGTTCCAGCAGCTCGAAGGACAAAAATAAAGCCTCCGAGCAGTACTTC
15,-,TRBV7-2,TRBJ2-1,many,CASSHGTGRGNEQFF,TGTGCCAGCAGCCACGGGACCGGTAGGGGTAATGAGCAGTTCTTC
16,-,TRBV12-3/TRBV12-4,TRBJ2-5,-,CASSLSDSRMEETQYF,TGTGCCAGCAGTTTAAGCGACAGCAGAATGGAGGAGACCCAGTACTTC
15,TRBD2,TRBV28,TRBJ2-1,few,CASRLTSGGLNEQFF,TGTGCCAGCAGGCTAACTAGCGGGGGTTTGAATGAGCAGTTCTTC
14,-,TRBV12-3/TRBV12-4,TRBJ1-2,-,CASSYGRTNYGYTF,TGTGCCAGCAGTTATGGCAGAACTAACTATGGCTACACCTTC
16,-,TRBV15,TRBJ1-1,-,CANSRDRGRPNTEAFF,TGTGCCAACAGCAGAGATCGGGGCCGCCCGAACACGGAAGCTTTCTTT
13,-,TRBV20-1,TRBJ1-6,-,CSAGGLGVSPLHF,TGCAGTGCGGGAGGTTTAGGGGTTTCACCCCTCCACTTT
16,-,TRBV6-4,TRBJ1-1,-,CASSDSYSAGATEAFF,TGTGCCAGCAGTGACTCGTATAGTGCAGGTGCAACTGAAGCTTTCTTT
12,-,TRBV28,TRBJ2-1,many,CASRGTSLEQFF,TGTGCCAGCAGGGGAACTAGCTTAGAGCAGTTCTTC
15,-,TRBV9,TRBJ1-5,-,CASSAHYRNNQPQHF,TGTGCCAGCAGCGCTCATTATAGGAACAATCAGCCCCAGCATTTT
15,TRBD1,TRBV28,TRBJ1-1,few,CASSPGGTGNTEAFF,TGTGCCAGCAGTCCGGGGGGGACAGGGAACACTGAAGCTTTCTTT
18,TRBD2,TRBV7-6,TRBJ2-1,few,CASSRGTSGPRYYNEQFF,TGTGCCAGCAGTCGTGGGACTAGCGGACCTCGGTACTACAATGAGCAGTTCTTC
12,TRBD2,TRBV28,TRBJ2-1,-,CASKMGGWEQFF,TGTGCCAGCAAAATGGGAGGGTGGGAGCAGTTCTTC
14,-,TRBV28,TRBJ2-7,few,CASAHTQGDYEQYF,TGTGCCAGCGCCCACACTCAAGGGGACTACGAGCAGTACTTC
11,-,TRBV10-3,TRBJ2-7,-,CATLSEYEQYF,TGTGCCACGTTGTCCGAATACGAGCAGTACTTC
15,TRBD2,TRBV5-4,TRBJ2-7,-,CASSSSASGPYEQYF,TGTGCCAGCAGCTCTTCGGCTAGCGGGCCTTACGAGCAGTACTTC
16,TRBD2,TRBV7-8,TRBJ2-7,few,CASSLSGGGAFHEQYF,TGTGCCAGCAGCCTCTCCGGGGGGGGCGCATTTCACGAGCAGTACTTC
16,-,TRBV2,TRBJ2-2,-,CASSARARANTGELFF,TGTGCCAGCAGTGCTCGGGCCAGGGCGAACACCGGGGAGCTGTTTTTT
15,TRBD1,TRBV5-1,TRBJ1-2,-,CASSSGQADFVGYTF,TGCGCCAGCAGCTCGGGACAGGCGGACTTCGTTGGCTACACCTTC
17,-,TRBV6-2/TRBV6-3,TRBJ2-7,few,CASSETAGGTEQYEQYF,TGTGCCAGCAGTGAGACCGCCGGCGGGACAGAACAATACGAGCAGTACTTC
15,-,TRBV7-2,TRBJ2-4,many,CASSSAQGGGNIQYF,TGTGCCAGCAGCTCCGCACAGGGAGGGGGTAACATTCAGTACTTC
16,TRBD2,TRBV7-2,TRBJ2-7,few,CASSLGTSGSRYEQYF,TGTGCCAGCAGCTTGGGGACTAGCGGGAGCAGGTACGAGCAGTACTTC
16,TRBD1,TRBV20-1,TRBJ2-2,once,CSARPRTGPYTGELFF,TGCAGTGCTAGACCCCGGACAGGTCCATACACCGGGGAGCTGTTTTTT
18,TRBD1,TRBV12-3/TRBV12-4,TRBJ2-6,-,CASSHGTVGGRGATGLTF,TGTGCAAGCAGTCACGGGACAGTGGGCGGACGTGGGGCCACCGGCCTGACTTTC
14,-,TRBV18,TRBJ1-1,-,CASSPKGDGTEAFF,TGTGCCAGCTCACCCAAAGGGGATGGGACTGAAGCTTTCTTT
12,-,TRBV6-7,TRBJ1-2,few,CASSSGVVGYTF,TGTGCCAGCAGTTCAGGGGTGGTCGGCTACACCTTC
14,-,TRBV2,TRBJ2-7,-,CASSGTPAIYEQYF,TGTGCCAGCAGTGGGACGCCCGCCATCTACGAGCAGTACTTC